Shown below are 25 T cell receptor beta chains from a single sample sequenced in a study of response to subunit inactivated influenza vaccine. TCRdb re-called the RT-PCR reads with MiXCR, one entry per CDR3 protein. The table shows approximately 680,000 distinct CDR3 sequences, with roughly 14% occurring only once. The input for sequencing was PBMCs from blood, taken 11 to 12 days after vaccination. The source is a man in his forties or fifties who received an inactivated influenza vaccine.

The chain is built from TRBV24-1 and TRBJ1-2, with TRBD1 matching over 7 bases. Per germline, CDR1 KGHDR and CDR2 SFDVKD. V was clipped by 3 bases and J by 2 bases; unmatched bases: 2. This CDR3 has 14 residues. CDR3 protein: CATSDLGQNYGYTF. CDR3 sequence (DNA): TGTGCCACCAGTGATCTGGGACAGAACTATGGCTACACCTTC.

This clonotype was counted between two and nine times. This rearrangement joins TRBV10-3 to TRBJ1-1; perhaps TRBD1 as D (5 bases). Germline values: CDR1 ENHRY, CDR2 SYGVKD. This CDR3 is built from 13 residues. V was cut by 2 bases and J by 10 bases, with 14 bases left in between. This CDR3 reads CAISETEGRGAFF. As DNA, the CDR3 is TGTGCCATCAGTGAGACTGAGGGGAGAGGAGCTTTCTTT.

The DNA of the CDR3 is TGTGCCTGGCAACCGGGACTAGCGAAACAAGAGACCCAGTACTTC. It translates to CAWQPGLAKQETQYF. V is TRBV30 and J is TRBJ2-5; 10 nucleotides align to TRBD2. V was clipped by 5 bases and J by 2 bases; unmatched bases: 8. Germline V gene sequence: CDR1 GTSNPN, CDR2 SVGIG (reference sequence). The CDR3 contains 15 residues.

This chain links TRBV5-6 with TRBJ2-3; either TRBD1 or TRBD2 may fit D (5 bases each). Between the trimmed V and J ends, which lost 2 bases and 3 bases, there was a span of 13 bases. Germline V gene lookup returns CDR1 SGHDT and CDR2 YYEEEE. The CDR3 covers 15 residues. In DNA, the CDR3 is TGTGCCAGCAGCTTCACACGAGGGGTTACAGATACGCAGTATTTT. Translated, it gives CASSFTRGVTDTQYF.

The sample holds many counts of this clonotype. V is TRBV29-1 and J is TRBJ2-5, with D uncertain. The CDR3 has 13 amino acids. In germline, CDR1 is SQVTM, CDR2 ANQGSEA. Trimming shortened V by 4 bases and J by 4 bases, and 13 bases separated the two germline ends. CDR3 sequence reads: CSVGEVRPETQYF. The CDR3 region has the DNA TGCAGCGTTGGAGAGGTTCGCCCAGAGACCCAGTACTTC.

V and J are TRBV10-3 and TRBJ2-5; TRBD2 might be the D (5 bases). Between the trimmed V and J ends, which lost 10 bases and 3 bases, there was a span of 9 bases. Germline assignment: CDR1 ENHRY and CDR2 SYGVKD. The CDR3 sequence is 11 residues long. Here the CDR3 DNA reads TGTGCCACGAGGACTGAAGAGACCCAGTACTTC. It translates to CATRTEETQYF.

This clonotype was found many times. V and J are TRBV5-1 and TRBJ2-3; D unresolved. From germline, CDR1 is SGHRS and CDR2 YFSETQ. The CDR3 runs to 15 residues. The V end lost 0 bases, the J end lost 2 bases, and 10 bases lay between the germline ends. The CDR3 loop reads CASSLAYKPTDTQYF. CDR3 nucleotides: TGCGCCAGCAGCTTGGCTTATAAGCCCACAGATACGCAGTATTTT.

This clonotype has a handful of counts. The chain recombines TRBV20-1 with TRBJ2-5; D remains ambiguous. This CDR3 has 14 amino acids. V lost 0 bases and J lost 7, with 15 bases in between. From germline, CDR1 is DFQATT and CDR2 SNEGSKA (reference sequence). The CDR3 loop is CSARDLRSTGTQYF. The DNA of the CDR3 is TGCAGTGCTAGAGATCTTAGATCAACTGGGACCCAGTACTTC.

This clonotype showed up just a few times. The CDR3 coding sequence is TGTGCCAGCAGCTTAGTTTGGCTCAGCTCCTACAATGAGCAGTTCTTC. Its translation: CASSLVWLSSYNEQFF. The chain uses TRBV7-8 and TRBJ2-1; D is ambiguous. V was trimmed by 1 base and J by 0 bases, leaving 10 bases between them. The CDR3 contains 16 residues. The germline V gene has CDR1 SGHVS and CDR2 FQNEAQ.

This clonotype was detected a few times. The J gene is TRBJ2-6, the V gene TRBV28; D is unresolved. Trimming stripped 5 bases from V and 2 bases from J, with 10 bases between. The germline CDR1 and CDR2 sequences are MDHEN and SYDVKM. This CDR3 has 15 amino acids. The CDR3 nucleotides are TGTGCCAGCAGTGGGGTGGAAGCTGGGGCCAACGTCCTGACTTTC. Translation gives CASSGVEAGANVLTF.

CDR3 nucleotide sequence: TGCGCCAGCAGCCCGCCGGCGGGAGGTAACTACGAGCAGTACTTC. Translating gives CASSPPAGGNYEQYF. V is TRBV4-1 and J is TRBJ2-7, with TRBD2 matching 8 bases. The germline V gene has CDR1 MGHRA and CDR2 YSYEKL. CDR3 length: 15 residues. The V gene end was trimmed by 4 bases and the J gene end by 3 bases; junction bases not matched to a gene: 8.

The chain employs TRBV7-6 and TRBJ2-1; tentative D call: TRBD1 (5 bases). Germline CDR1 reads SGHVS; CDR2 reads FNYEAQ. The CDR3 length is 12 residues. With 1 base removed from V and 13 bases from J, the gap between germline ends came to 11 bases. The CDR3 reads CASSLEAGPQFF. The CDR3 DNA reads as TGTGCCAGCAGCTTAGAAGCAGGGCCCCAGTTCTTC.

This clonotype occurred a few times. The V call is TRBV18, the J call TRBJ2-1, with 9 positions matching TRBD2. V trimming: 0 bases; J trimming: 3 bases; junction bases outside the gene matches: 3. CDR1 is KGHSH and CDR2 is LQKENI in the germline V gene. The CDR3 is 16 residues long. The CDR3 bases are TGTGCCAGCTCACCACCGCCTAGCGGGGTCTACAATGAGCAGTTCTTC. Its translation is CASSPPPSGVYNEQFF.

Many counts were recorded for this clonotype. J is TRBJ2-3 and V is TRBV29-1; either TRBD1 or TRBD2 may supply D (6 bases each). This CDR3 comprises 14 residues. CDR1 and CDR2 (germline): SQVTM, ANQGSEA. V was shortened by 4 bases and J by 4 bases, with 15 bases between the two germline ends. DNA of the CDR3: TGCAGCGTTGGGGGGGCTTCAAGGTCAGATACGCAGTATTTT. Translation: CSVGGASRSDTQYF.

The V gene is TRBV6-2 or TRBV6-3, the J gene TRBJ1-2, with 9 bases aligning to TRBD1. The CDR3 length is 15 residues. Germline V gives CDR1 MNHEY, CDR2 SVGEGT. After removal of 5 bases from V and 6 bases from J, the junction contained 10 bases not matched to a gene. For the CDR3, the DNA is TGTGCCAGCAGTCGCGGACAGGGGCTATCGGATGGCTACACCTTC. Translating gives CASSRGQGLSDGYTF.

This chain uses TRBV24-1 with TRBJ2-1; TRBD2 aligns across 10 bases. The CDR3 is 17 amino acids. Germline assignment: CDR1 KGHDR and CDR2 SFDVKD. The V gene end was trimmed by 4 bases and the J gene end by 6 bases; junction bases not matched to a gene: 11. CDR3 DNA: TGTGCCACCAGTGAGAAACGTACTAGCGGGATTGCCAATGAGCAGTTCTTC. The encoded protein is CATSEKRTSGIANEQFF.

A few counts support this clonotype. The chain couples TRBV7-9 to TRBJ2-7, with a weak D call TRBD1 (6 bases). The CDR3 totals 13 residues. The germline V and J ends were trimmed by 9 bases and 5 bases, with 17 bases remaining between them. Germline V gene lookup returns CDR1 SEHNR and CDR2 FQNEAQ (reference sequence). CDR3 amino acids: CASWSGQFDEQYF. Written as DNA, the CDR3 is TGTGCCAGTTGGTCTGGACAGTTCGACGAGCAGTACTTC.

This clonotype was picked up a small number of times. The J gene is TRBJ2-5, the V gene TRBV5-1; 13 positions agree with TRBD2. Germline V lookup: CDR1 SGHRS, CDR2 YFSETQ. Losses at the gene ends were 4 bases for V and 5 bases for J; bases not matched to a gene: 11. CDR3 length equals 17 residues. The CDR3 sequence is CASSPTRTSGGYETQYF. CDR3 coding DNA: TGCGCCAGCAGCCCGACCAGGACTAGCGGGGGATATGAGACCCAGTACTTC. Looking up the rest from reference TRBV5-1 and TRBJ2-5 gives the full variable domain: KAGVTQTPRYLIKTRGQQVTLSCSPISGHRSVSWYQQTPGQGLQFLFEYFSETQRNKGNFPGRFSGRQFSNSRSEMNVSTLELGDSALYLCASSPTRTSGGYETQYFGPGTRLLVL.

The chain uses TRBV29-1 and TRBJ2-2; D is ambiguous. This CDR3 contains 12 residues. The V and J ends lost 4 bases and 4 bases respectively, with 7 bases between them. From germline, CDR1 is SQVTM and CDR2 ANQGSEA. The CDR3 nucleotides are TGCAGCGTTGGTGAGATCACCGGGGAGCTGTTTTTT. Translation: CSVGEITGELFF.

V and J are TRBV29-1 and TRBJ2-2, with D perhaps matching TRBD2 (7 bases). The CDR3 covers 14 residues. V gave up 7 bases and J gave up 6 bases, with 18 bases separating them. Germline V gene data show CDR1 as SQVTM and CDR2 as ANQGSEA. The DNA of the CDR3 is TGCAGCGCCCGCGGGGGCAAGGCGGCCGGGGAGCTGTTTTTT. Its translation is CSARGGKAAGELFF.

This chain connects TRBV4-3 to TRBJ1-5; D gene ambiguous. V lost 0 bases and J lost 0, with 15 bases in between. There are 18 residues in the CDR3. CDR1 is LGHNA and CDR2 is YSLEER in the germline V gene. DNA for the CDR3: TGCGCCAGCAGCCAAGATCTTTTTACGGCAGTTAGCAATCAGCCCCAGCATTTT. Translating gives CASSQDLFTAVSNQPQHF.

The gene calls are TRBV12-3 or TRBV12-4 and TRBJ2-1, with D possibly being TRBD2 (7 bases). V was cut by 2 bases and J by 8 bases, with 16 bases left in between. The CDR3 is made up of 15 amino acids. Here the CDR3 reads CASSLYGGQGDEQFF. CDR3 sequence (DNA): TGTGCCAGCAGTTTATACGGGGGGCAGGGCGATGAGCAGTTCTTC.

The chain links TRBV20-1 to TRBJ1-5; unclear D gene. Trimming cost V 4 bases and J 6 bases, with 10 bases left between them. Germline lookup yields CDR1 DFQATT and CDR2 SNEGSKA (reference sequence). The CDR3 length is 12 residues. CDR3 nucleotides: TGCAGTGCTAAACGAGGGAGTCAGCCCCAGCATTTT. It codes for CSAKRGSQPQHF.

This clonotype was observed a few times. The chain has TRBV14 and TRBJ2-5; D gene unclear. Germline V lookup: CDR1 SGHDN, CDR2 FVKESK. The CDR3 is 13 amino acids. Trimming removed 5 bases at V and 6 bases at J, with 13 bases between. Here the CDR3 reads CASSINPGQTQYF. In DNA, the CDR3 is TGTGCCAGCAGCATAAACCCGGGCCAGACCCAGTACTTC. The entire variable domain, with the rest obtained from reference TRBV14 and TRBJ2-5, is as follows: EAGVTQFPSHSVIEKGQTVTLRCDPISGHDNLYWYRRVMGKEIKFLLHFVKESKQDESGMPNNRFLAERTGGTYSTLKVQPAELEDSGVYFCASSINPGQTQYFGPGTRLLVL.

The chain couples TRBV7-8 to TRBJ2-7; D gene unclear. CDR3 size: 11 residues. Per the germline V gene, CDR1 is SGHVS and CDR2 is FQNEAQ. V was shortened by 6 bases and J by 7 bases, with 10 bases between the two germline ends. In nucleotides, the CDR3 is TGTGCCAGCAGAAAAGGATGGGAGCAGTACTTC. It specifies CASRKGWEQYF. The full variable domain, in which reference TRBV7-8 and TRBJ2-7 provide the parts outside the CDR3, is GAGVSQSPRYKVAKRGQDVALRCDPISGHVSLFWYQQALGQGPEFLTYFQNEAQLDKSGLPSDRFFAERPEGSVSTLKIQRTQQEDSAVYLCASRKGWEQYFGPGTRLTVT.